This T cell receptor (beta chain) comes out of a study of molecular identifiers for immune sequencing clone quantification. As regards this clonotype: What it binds is unknown.

The CDR3 consists of 17 residues. Between the trimmed V and J ends, which lost 4 bases and 8 bases, there was a span of 23 bases. Looked up from germline, CDR1 is LGHNA and CDR2 is YSLEER. Naive CD8 T cells were sorted as CD8+CD4-CCR7+CD45RA+. General study findings and limits: Clones carrying above 20 RNA copies accounted for over 98% of effector molecules, under 1% in naive cells.

MiXCR was run by TCRdb on the PCR reads, yielding one entry per CDR3 protein. The sample has more than 550,000 distinct CDR3 sequences, 25% seen once. V gene TRBV4-3 combines with J gene TRBJ1-4; a possible D gene is TRBD1 (5 bases). What was sequenced was naive CD8+ T cells from blood, with Jurkat cell RNA spiked in. As to subset: FACS-sorted CD8+CD4-CCR7+CD45RA+ naive T cells. The sequence derives from a human donor in good health. Some libraries in this study had Jurkat cell RNA spiked in. This CDR3 is CASSRYLLGTDQEKLFF. Written as DNA, the CDR3 is TGCGCCAGCAGCCGATACCTTCTCGGGACGGACCAGGAAAAACTGTTTTTT.